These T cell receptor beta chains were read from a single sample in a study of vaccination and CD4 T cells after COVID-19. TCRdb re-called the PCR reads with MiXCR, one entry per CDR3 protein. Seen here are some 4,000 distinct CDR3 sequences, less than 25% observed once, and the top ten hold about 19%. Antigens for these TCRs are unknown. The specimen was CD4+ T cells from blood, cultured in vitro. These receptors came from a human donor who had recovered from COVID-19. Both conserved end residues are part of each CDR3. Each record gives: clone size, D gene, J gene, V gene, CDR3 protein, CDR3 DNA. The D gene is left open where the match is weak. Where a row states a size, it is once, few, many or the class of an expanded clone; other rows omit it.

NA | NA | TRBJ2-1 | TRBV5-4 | CASSSMTYNEQFF | TGTGCCAGCAGCTCCATGACCTACAATGAGCAGTTCTTC
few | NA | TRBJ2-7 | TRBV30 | CACGESYEQYF | TGTGCCTGTGGGGAGTCCTACGAGCAGTACTTC
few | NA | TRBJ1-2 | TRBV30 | CAWSVPTGSPYGYTF | TGTGCCTGGAGTGTACCAACAGGGAGCCCCTATGGCTACACCTTC
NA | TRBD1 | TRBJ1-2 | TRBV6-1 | CASTPGTGGRWNYGYTF | TGTGCCAGCACGCCCGGGACAGGGGGCAGGTGGAACTATGGCTACACCTTC
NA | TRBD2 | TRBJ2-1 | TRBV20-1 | CSALPLLAGGEQFF | TGCAGTGCTCTCCCCCTTCTAGCGGGGGGCGAGCAGTTCTTC
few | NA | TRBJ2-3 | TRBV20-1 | CSARPTNTDTQYF | TGCAGTGCTAGACCCACGAACACAGATACGCAGTATTTT
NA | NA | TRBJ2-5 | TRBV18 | CASSLTGLEETQYF | TGTGCCAGCTCCCTGACAGGCCTAGAAGAGACCCAGTACTTC
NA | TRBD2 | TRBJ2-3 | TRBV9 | CASSERPRASGGRDTQYF | TGTGCCAGCAGCGAAAGACCCCGGGCTAGCGGGGGGAGGGATACGCAGTATTTT
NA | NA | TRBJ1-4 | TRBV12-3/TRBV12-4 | CASSLAGGHNEKLFF | TGTGCCAGCAGCCTAGCAGGAGGGCATAATGAAAAACTGTTTTTT
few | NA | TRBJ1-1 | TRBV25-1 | CASSETSRTRTEAFF | TGTGCCAGCAGTGAAACGTCCAGGACAAGGACTGAAGCTTTCTTT
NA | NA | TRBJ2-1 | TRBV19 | CASSVHRGDSEQFF | TGTGCCAGTAGTGTTCATAGGGGGGACTCTGAGCAGTTCTTC
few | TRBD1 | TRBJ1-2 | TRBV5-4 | CASSFGQGVYGYTF | TGTGCCAGCAGCTTCGGACAGGGGGTCTATGGCTACACCTTC
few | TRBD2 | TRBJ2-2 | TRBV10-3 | CAIRGLDTGELFF | TGTGCCATCAGGGGACTAGACACCGGGGAGCTGTTTTTT
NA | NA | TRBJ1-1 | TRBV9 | CASSDSEAFF | TGTGCCAGCAGCGACTCTGAAGCTTTCTTT
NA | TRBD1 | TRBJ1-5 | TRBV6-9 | CASSRTRGQGGNQPQHF | TGTGCCAGCAGCAGAACCCGGGGACAGGGCGGCAATCAGCCCCAGCATTTT
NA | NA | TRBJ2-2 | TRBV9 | CASSLPGPGELFF | TGTGCCAGCAGCCTCCCGGGACCCGGGGAGCTGTTTTTT
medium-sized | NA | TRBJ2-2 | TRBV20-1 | CSASRSGNTGELFF | TGCAGTGCTAGTCGTTCAGGGAACACCGGGGAGCTGTTTTTT
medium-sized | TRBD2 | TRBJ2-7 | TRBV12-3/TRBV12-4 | CASSLLADYEQYF | TGTGCCAGCAGTTTACTAGCGGATTACGAGCAGTACTTC
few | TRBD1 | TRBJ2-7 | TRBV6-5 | CASSYRTGGVEQYF | TGTGCCAGCAGTTACCGGACAGGGGGCGTCGAGCAGTACTTC
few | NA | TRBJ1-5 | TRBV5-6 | CASSTYRTAQTSNQPQHF | TGTGCCAGCAGCACCTACCGGACAGCACAAACCTCCAATCAGCCCCAGCATTTT
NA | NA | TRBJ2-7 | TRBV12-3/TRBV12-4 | CASSLAGVKEQYF | TGTGCCAGCAGTTTGGCAGGCGTTAAGGAGCAGTACTTC
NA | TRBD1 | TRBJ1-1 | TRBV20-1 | CSARDGQGMGETFF | TGCAGTGCTAGAGATGGACAGGGGATGGGTGAAACTTTCTTT
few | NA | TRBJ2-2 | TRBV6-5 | CASSWSIRELFF | TGTGCCAGCAGTTGGTCTATCCGGGAGCTGTTTTTT
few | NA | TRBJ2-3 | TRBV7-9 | CASSYTGSVDTQYF | TGTGCCAGCAGCTATACAGGGTCTGTAGATACGCAGTATTTT
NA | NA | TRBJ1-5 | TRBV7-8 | CASSLTEGGNQPQHF | TGTGCCAGCAGCTTAACGGAGGGTGGGAATCAGCCCCAGCATTTT
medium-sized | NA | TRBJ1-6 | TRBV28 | CASYPGTNNSPLHF | TGTGCCAGCTACCCCGGGACCAATAATTCACCCCTCCACTTT
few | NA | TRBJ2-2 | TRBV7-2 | CASSLGGDLTGELFF | TGTGCCAGCAGCTTAGGGGGGGACCTCACCGGGGAGCTGTTTTTT
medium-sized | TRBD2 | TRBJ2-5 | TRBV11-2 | CASSPGGTRTETQYF | TGTGCCAGCAGCCCCGGCGGGACTAGAACAGAGACCCAGTACTTC
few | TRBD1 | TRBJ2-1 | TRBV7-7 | CASSQGTGLDEQFF | TGTGCTAGCAGCCAAGGGACAGGGTTGGATGAGCAGTTCTTC
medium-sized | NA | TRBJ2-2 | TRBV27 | CASSLEYNTGELFF | TGTGCCAGCAGTTTGGAGTATAACACCGGGGAGCTGTTTTTT
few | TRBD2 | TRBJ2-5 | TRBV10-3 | CAISASGGQETQYF | TGTGCCATCAGCGCCTCGGGGGGCCAAGAGACCCAGTACTTC
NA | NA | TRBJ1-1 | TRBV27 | CSALGLTNTEAFF | TGTTCCGCCCTGGGGCTAACGAACACTGAAGCTTTCTTT
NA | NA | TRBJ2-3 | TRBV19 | CASSITGAGYTDTQYF | TGTGCCAGTAGTATCACAGGTGCGGGGTACACAGATACGCAGTATTTT
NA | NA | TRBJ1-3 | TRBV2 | CASSEVSLQGNTIYF | TGTGCCAGCAGTGAAGTGAGCCTCCAAGGGAACACCATATATTTT
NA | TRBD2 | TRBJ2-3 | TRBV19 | CASSIDSPPRVAGGLYTDTQYF | TGTGCCAGTAGTATAGATTCCCCCCCCCGGGTAGCGGGGGGACTGTACACAGATACGCAGTATTTT
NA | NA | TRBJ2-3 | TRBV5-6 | CASSLPPTDTQYF | TGTGCCAGCAGCTTGCCCCCGACAGATACGCAGTATTTT
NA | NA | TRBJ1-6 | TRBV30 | CAWSSNSPLHF | TGTGCCTGGAGTAGCAATTCACCCCTCCACTTT
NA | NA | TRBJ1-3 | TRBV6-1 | CASRTDRSGNTIYF | TGTGCCAGCAGGACGGACAGAAGTGGAAACACCATATATTTT
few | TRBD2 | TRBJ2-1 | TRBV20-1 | CSARRTSGGLTGTYNEQFF | TGCAGTGCTAGACGTACTAGCGGGGGGCTTACCGGAACCTACAATGAGCAGTTCTTC
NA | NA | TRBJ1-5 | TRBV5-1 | CASSPDTGHNQPQHF | TGCGCCAGCAGCCCGGACACAGGGCACAATCAGCCCCAGCATTTT
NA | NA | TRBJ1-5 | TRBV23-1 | CARRNGDKGNQPQHF | TGCGCCAGACGTAATGGGGATAAGGGCAATCAGCCCCAGCATTTT
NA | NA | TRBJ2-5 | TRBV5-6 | CASSDNLRNLFGSQYF | TGTGCCAGCAGCGACAACCTCCGGAACCTCTTTGGGTCCCAGTACTTC
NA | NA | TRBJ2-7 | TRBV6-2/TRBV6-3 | CASKMRTFFPVGQYF | TGTGCCAGCAAGATGAGGACATTTTTCCCGGTCGGGCAGTACTTC
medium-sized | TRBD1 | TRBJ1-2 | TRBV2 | CASSADRGRHGYTF | TGTGCCAGCAGCGCCGACAGGGGGCGTCATGGCTACACCTTC
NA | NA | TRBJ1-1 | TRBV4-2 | CASSARRTRNTEAFF | TGTGCCAGCAGCGCCCGACGGACTCGCAACACTGAAGCTTTCTTT
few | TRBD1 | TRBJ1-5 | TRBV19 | CASSEDRDYSNQPQHF | TGTGCCAGTAGCGAGGACAGGGATTATAGCAATCAGCCCCAGCATTTT
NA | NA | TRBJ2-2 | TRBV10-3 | CAISDGKTTGELFF | TGTGCCATCAGTGACGGGAAAACCACCGGGGAGCTGTTTTTT
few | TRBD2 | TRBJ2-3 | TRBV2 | CASRLTSGGVTDTQYF | TGTGCCAGCAGATTGACTAGCGGGGGTGTCACAGATACGCAGTATTTT
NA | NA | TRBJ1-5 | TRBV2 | CASSENWAQPQHF | TGTGCCAGCAGTGAAAATTGGGCACAGCCCCAGCATTTT
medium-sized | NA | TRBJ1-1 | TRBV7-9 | CASSLEGVTEAFF | TGTGCCAGCAGCCTCGAGGGGGTGACTGAAGCTTTCTTT
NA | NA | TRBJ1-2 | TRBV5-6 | CASSLGVVYGYTF | TGTGCCAGCAGCTTGGGGGTAGTCTATGGCTACACCTTC
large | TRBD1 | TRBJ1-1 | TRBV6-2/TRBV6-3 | CASSYLGGQIAEAFF | TGTGCCAGCAGCTACCTTGGGGGACAGATCGCTGAAGCTTTCTTT
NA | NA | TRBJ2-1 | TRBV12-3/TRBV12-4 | CASSLTGQVNNEQFF | TGTGCCAGCAGTTTAACGGGACAAGTAAACAATGAGCAGTTCTTC
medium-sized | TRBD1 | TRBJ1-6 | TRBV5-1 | CASSPWTGGSPLHF | TGCGCCAGCAGCCCCTGGACAGGGGGATCACCCCTCCACTTT